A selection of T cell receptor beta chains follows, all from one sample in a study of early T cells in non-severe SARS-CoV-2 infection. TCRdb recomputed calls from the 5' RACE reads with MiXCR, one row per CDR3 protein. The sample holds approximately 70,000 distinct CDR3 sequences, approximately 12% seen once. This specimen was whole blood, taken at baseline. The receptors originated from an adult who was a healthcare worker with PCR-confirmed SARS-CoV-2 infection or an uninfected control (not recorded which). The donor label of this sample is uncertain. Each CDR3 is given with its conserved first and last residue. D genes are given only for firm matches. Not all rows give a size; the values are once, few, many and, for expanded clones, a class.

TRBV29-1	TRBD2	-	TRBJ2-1	TGCAGCGTAATCCGACTAGCGGATGAGCAGTTCTTC	CSVIRLADEQFF
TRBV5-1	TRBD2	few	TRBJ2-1	TGCGCCAGCAGCTTGCTCCGACTAGCGGACAATGAGCAGTTCTTC	CASSLLRLADNEQFF
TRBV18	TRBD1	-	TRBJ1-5	TGTGCCAGCTCACCAAAGTCGAGGGGGCATCAGCCCCAGCATTTT	CASSPKSRGHQPQHF
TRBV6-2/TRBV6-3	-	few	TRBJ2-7	TGTGCCAGCAGTTTTCCCCACGAGCAGTACTTC	CASSFPHEQYF
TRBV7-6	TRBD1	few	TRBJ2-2	TGTGCCAGCAGCTTTGGGACAGGGGGCCTGACCGGGGAGCTGTTTTTT	CASSFGTGGLTGELFF
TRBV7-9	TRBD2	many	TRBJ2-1	TGTGCCAGCAGCTCGCCGGGACTAGCGGCGGTAGGGAATGAGCAGTTCTTC	CASSSPGLAAVGNEQFF
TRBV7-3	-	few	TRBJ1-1	TGTGCCAGCAGCCGGCAGTTGAACACTGAAGCTTTCTTT	CASSRQLNTEAFF
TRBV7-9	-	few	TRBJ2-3	TGTGCCAGCAGCTTTGACAGGAGCACAGATACGCAGTATTTT	CASSFDRSTDTQYF
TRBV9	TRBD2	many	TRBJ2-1	TGTGCCAGCAGCCCCCCGACTAGCAGAGACGATGAGCAGTTCTTC	CASSPPTSRDDEQFF
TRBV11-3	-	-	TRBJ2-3	TGTGCCAGCAGCTGGGCAGCAACCGACACAGATACGCAGTATTTT	CASSWAATDTDTQYF
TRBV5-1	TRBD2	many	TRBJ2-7	TGCGCCAGCAGCCTGAGAGTAGCGGGAGAGTTCGAGCAGTACTTC	CASSLRVAGEFEQYF
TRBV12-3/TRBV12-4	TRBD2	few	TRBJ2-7	TGTGCCAGCAGTTTTGGGACTAGCGTTCACGAGCAGTACTTC	CASSFGTSVHEQYF
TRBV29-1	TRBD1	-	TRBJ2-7	TGCAGCGTTGAATTGTCGGACAGGGGTTACGAGCAGTACTTC	CSVELSDRGYEQYF
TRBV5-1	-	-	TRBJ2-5	TGCGCCAGCAGCTTGTTTGGGACCTCGCAAGAGACCCAGTACTTC	CASSLFGTSQETQYF
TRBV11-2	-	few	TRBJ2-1	TGTGCCAGCAGCTTAGTTATTGAGCAGTTCTTC	CASSLVIEQFF
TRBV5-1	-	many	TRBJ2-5	TGCGCCAGCAACCCCGTCAACCACGGGCAAGAGACCCAGTACTTC	CASNPVNHGQETQYF
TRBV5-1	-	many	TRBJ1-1	TGCGCCAGCAGCCTTGTAACGGGGGACACTGAAGCTTTCTTT	CASSLVTGDTEAFF
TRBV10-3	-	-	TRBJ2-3	TGTGCCATCAGTGAGGTGGAACTACCCACAGATACGCAGTATTTT	CAISEVELPTDTQYF
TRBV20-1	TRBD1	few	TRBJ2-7	TGCAGTGCTAGGGGACAGGGTGGCAACGAGCAGTACTTC	CSARGQGGNEQYF
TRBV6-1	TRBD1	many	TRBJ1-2	TGTGCCAGCACCAAGGACAGGGCGGTTGACTATGGCTACACCTTC	CASTKDRAVDYGYTF
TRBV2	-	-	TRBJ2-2	TGTGCCAGCAGTGGGGTAGGGCGGAACACCGGGGAGCTGTTTTTT	CASSGVGRNTGELFF
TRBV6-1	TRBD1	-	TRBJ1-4	TGTGCCAGCGGGACAGGACGGGCAAGGGGCGAAAAACTGTTTTTT	CASGTGRARGEKLFF
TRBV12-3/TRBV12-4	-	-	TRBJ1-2	TGTGTCAGCCCCGGGGGCGGCTACACCTTC	CVSPGGGYTF
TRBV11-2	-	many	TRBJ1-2	TGTGCCAGCAGCGCCATCAGGTCCGACCGGTATGGCTACACCTTC	CASSAIRSDRYGYTF
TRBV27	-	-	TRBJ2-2	TGTGCCAGCAGTTTATTCGTAGGCGGCACCGGGGAGCTGTTTTTT	CASSLFVGGTGELFF
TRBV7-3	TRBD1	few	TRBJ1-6	TGTGCCAGCAGCCCTTATGCTCGGGACAGCGCCCAATTTTTGCCCCTCCACTTT	CASSPYARDSAQFLPLHF
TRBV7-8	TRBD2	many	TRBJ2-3	TGTGCCAGCAGCTTGACCGGGGGGGCTACAGATACGCAGTATTTT	CASSLTGGATDTQYF
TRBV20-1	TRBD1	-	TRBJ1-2	TGCAGTGCTACGATCGGACAGGGGGCGAACTATGGCTACACCTTC	CSATIGQGANYGYTF
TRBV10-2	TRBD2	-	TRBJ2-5	TGCGCCAGTGGGGGGGGAGGAGAGACCCAGTACTTC	CASGGGGETQYF
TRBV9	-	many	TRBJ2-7	TGTGCCAGCAGCGGGACGAAATCCTACGAGCAGTACTTC	CASSGTKSYEQYF
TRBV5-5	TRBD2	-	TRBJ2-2	TGTGCCAGCAGCCCGGAGCCGGGACTAGGGGCCGGGGAGCTGTTTTTT	CASSPEPGLGAGELFF
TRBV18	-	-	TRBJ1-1	TGTGCCAGCTCATCCCCCGGGACGTTGGGCACTGAAGCTTTCTTT	CASSSPGTLGTEAFF
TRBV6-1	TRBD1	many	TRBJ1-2	TGTGCCAGCAGTGAAGCGGGGACAGTCCCTTTC	CASSEAGTVPF
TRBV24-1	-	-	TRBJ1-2	TGTGCCACCAGTGATTTTGGCAGAGGCGATGGCTACACCTTC	CATSDFGRGDGYTF
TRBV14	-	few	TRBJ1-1	TGTACCAGCAGCCAAGATTTGGGTTGGGACACTGAAGCTTTCTTT	CTSSQDLGWDTEAFF
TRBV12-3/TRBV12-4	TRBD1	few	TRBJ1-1	TGTGCCAGCAGAGAGACAGGGTATCCTGAAGCTTTCTTT	CASRETGYPEAFF
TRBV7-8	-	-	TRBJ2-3	TGTGCCAGCAGCTTAATGACAGATACGCAGTATTTT	CASSLMTDTQYF
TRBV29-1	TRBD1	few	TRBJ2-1	TGCAGCGGCGGTACAGGGGTTAGTTGGAATGAGCAGTTCTTC	CSGGTGVSWNEQFF
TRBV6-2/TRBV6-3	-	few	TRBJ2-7	TGTGCCACGTTAGGGACAACCACTTACGGGCAGTACTTC	CATLGTTTYGQYF
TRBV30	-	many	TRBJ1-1	TGTGCCTGGAGTTCAAGATTCGAAGCTTTCTTT	CAWSSRFEAFF
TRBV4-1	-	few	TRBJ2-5	TGCGCCAGCAGCCAATCTCTAGTTGGAGAGACCCAGTACTTC	CASSQSLVGETQYF
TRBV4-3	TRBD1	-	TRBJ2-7	TGCGCCAGCAGCCAAGAACACAGGGGGAGGTACGAGCAGTACTTC	CASSQEHRGRYEQYF
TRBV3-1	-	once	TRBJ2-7	TGTGCCAGCAGCCAAGATCGAGCGTACGAGCGGTACTTC	CASSQDRAYERYF
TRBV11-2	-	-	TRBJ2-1	TGTGCCAGCAGCCTAGGACTACCCACAATGAAGCAGTTCTTC	CASSLGLPTMKQFF
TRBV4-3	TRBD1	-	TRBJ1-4	TGCGCCAGCAGCCAGGCCCCGGGACAGACGAATGAAAAACTGTTTTTT	CASSQAPGQTNEKLFF
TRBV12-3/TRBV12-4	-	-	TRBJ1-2	TGTGCCAGCAGTTTTCACAGAGACTATGGCTACACCTTC	CASSFHRDYGYTF